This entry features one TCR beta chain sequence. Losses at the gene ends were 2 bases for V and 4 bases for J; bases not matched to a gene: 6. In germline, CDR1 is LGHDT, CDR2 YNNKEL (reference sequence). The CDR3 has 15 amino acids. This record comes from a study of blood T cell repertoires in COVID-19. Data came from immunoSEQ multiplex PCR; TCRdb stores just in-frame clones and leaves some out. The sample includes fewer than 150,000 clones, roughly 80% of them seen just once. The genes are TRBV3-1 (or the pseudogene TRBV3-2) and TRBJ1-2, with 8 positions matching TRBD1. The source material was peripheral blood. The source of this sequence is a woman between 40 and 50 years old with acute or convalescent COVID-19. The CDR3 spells CASSQPGQATYGYTF. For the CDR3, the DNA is TGTGCCAGCAGCCAACCGGGACAGGCCACCTATGGCTACACCTTC.